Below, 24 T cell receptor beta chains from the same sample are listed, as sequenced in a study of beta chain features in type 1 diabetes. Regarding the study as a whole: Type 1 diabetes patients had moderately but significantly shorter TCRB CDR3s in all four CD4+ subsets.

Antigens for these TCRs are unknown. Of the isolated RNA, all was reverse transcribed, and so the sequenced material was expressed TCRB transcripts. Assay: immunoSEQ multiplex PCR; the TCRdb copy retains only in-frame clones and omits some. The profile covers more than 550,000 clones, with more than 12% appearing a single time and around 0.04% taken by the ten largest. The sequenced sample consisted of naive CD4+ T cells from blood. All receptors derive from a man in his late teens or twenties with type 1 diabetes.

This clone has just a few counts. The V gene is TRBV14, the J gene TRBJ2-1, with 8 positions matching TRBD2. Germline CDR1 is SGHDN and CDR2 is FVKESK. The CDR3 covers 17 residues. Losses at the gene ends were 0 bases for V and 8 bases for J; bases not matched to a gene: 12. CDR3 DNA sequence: TGTGCCAGCAGCCAAGATCGGGGGACTAGGCTTGTCCATGAGCAGTTCTTC. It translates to CASSQDRGTRLVHEQFF.

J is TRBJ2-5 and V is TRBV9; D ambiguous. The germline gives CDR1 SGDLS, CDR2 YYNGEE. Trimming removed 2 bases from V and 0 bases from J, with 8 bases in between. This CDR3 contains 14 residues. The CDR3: CASSVSADQETQYF. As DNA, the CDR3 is TGTGCCAGCAGCGTCTCGGCGGACCAAGAGACCCAGTACTTC.

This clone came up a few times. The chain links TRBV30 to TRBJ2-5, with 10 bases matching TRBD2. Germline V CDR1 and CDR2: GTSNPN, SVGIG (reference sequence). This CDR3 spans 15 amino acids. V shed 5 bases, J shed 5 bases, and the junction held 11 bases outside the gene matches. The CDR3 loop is CAWVPLAGVKETQYF. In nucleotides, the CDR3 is TGTGCCTGGGTTCCCCTAGCGGGAGTGAAGGAGACCCAGTACTTC.

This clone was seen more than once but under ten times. CDR3 amino acids: CASSQEASGGGQQYF. CDR3 DNA sequence: TGTGCCAGCAGCCAAGAGGCTAGCGGGGGGGGCCAGCAGTATTTT. The J gene is TRBJ2-3, the V gene TRBV7-2, with 12 bases matching TRBD2. The CDR3 covers 15 residues. Germline trimming cut 5 bases from V and 11 bases from J; bases unmatched to any gene: 11. From germline, CDR1 is SGHTA and CDR2 FQGNSA.

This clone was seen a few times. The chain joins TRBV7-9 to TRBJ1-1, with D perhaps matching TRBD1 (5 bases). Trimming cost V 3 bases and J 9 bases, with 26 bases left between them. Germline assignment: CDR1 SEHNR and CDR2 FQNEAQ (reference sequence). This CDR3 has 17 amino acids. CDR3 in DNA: TGTGCCAGCAGCTTCCCCATCGCGGGGGTTCCTTACGGCAAAGCTTTCTTT. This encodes CASSFPIAGVPYGKAFF.

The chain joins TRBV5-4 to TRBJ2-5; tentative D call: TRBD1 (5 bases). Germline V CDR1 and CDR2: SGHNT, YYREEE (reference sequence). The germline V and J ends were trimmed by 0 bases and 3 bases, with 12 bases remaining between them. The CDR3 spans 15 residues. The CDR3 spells CASSLGVRVEETQYF. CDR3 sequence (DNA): TGTGCCAGCAGCTTGGGGGTCAGGGTGGAAGAGACCCAGTACTTC.

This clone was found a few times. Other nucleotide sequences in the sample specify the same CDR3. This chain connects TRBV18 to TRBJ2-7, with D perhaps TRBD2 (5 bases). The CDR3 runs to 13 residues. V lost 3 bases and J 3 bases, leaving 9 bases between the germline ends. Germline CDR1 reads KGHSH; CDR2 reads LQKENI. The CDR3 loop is CASSPGLNYEQYF. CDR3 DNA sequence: TGTGCCAGCTCACCTGGACTTAACTACGAGCAGTACTTC. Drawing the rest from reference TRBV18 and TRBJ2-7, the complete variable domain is NAGVMQNPRHLVRRRGQEARLRCSPMKGHSHVYWYRQLPEEGLKFMVYLQKENIIDESGMPKERFSAEFPKEGPSILRIQQVVRGDSAAYFCASSPGLNYEQYFGPGTRLTVT.

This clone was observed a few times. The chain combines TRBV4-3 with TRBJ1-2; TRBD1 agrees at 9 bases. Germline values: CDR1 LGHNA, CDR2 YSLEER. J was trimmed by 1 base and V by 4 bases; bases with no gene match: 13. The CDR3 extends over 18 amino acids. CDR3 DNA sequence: TGCGCCAGCAGCCGAGACTCGACAGGGGGAGTGGGTAACTATGGCTACACCTTC. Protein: CASSRDSTGGVGNYGYTF.

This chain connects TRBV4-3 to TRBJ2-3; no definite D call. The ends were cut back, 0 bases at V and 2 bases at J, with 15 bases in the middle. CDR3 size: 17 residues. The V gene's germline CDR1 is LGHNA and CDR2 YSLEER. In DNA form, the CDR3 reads TGCGCCAGCAGCCAAGAGGTTCGTGGGGATGACACAGATACGCAGTATTTT. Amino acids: CASSQEVRGDDTDTQYF.

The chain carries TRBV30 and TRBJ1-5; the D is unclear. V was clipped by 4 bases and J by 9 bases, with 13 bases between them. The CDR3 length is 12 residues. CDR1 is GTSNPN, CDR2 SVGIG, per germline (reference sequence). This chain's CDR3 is CAWTEGSRPQHF. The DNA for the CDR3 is TGTGCCTGGACCGAAGGTAGTCGGCCCCAGCATTTT.

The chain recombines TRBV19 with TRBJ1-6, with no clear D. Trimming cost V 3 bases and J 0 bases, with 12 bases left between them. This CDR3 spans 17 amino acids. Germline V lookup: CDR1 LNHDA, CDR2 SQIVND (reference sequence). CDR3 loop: CASSISAGVSYNSPLHF. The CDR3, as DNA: TGTGCCAGTAGTATCTCTGCAGGAGTCTCCTATAATTCACCCCTCCACTTT.

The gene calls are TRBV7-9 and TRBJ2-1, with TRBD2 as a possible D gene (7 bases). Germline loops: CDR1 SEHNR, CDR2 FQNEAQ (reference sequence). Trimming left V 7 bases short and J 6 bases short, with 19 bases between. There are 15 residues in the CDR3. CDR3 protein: CASTLGGGSVNEQFF. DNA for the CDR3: TGTGCCAGCACCCTGGGGGGCGGGAGTGTCAATGAGCAGTTCTTC.

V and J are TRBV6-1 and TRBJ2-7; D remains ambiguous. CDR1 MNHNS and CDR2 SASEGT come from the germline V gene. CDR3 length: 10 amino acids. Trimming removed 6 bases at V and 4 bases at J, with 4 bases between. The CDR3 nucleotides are TGTGCCAGCAGAGCTTACGAGCAGTACTTC. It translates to CASRAYEQYF.

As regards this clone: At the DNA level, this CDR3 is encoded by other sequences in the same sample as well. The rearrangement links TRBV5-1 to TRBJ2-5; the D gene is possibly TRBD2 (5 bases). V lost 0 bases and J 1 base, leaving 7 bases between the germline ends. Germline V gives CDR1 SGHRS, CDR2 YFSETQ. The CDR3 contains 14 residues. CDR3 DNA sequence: TGCGCCAGCAGCTTGGTCAGCGGCCAAGAGACCCAGTACTTC. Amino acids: CASSLVSGQETQYF.

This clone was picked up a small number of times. The CDR3 region is CASSEYLGTGGKNTQYF. Written as DNA, the CDR3 is TGTGCCAGCAGTGAATACCTAGGGACAGGGGGAAAGAATACGCAGTATTTT. The rearrangement joins TRBV25-1 to TRBJ2-3; 11 bases fit TRBD1. The CDR3 consists of 17 residues. Germline V gene data show CDR1 as MGHDK and CDR2 as SYGVNS. Trimming cost V 0 bases and J 7 bases; bases outside gene matches: 9.

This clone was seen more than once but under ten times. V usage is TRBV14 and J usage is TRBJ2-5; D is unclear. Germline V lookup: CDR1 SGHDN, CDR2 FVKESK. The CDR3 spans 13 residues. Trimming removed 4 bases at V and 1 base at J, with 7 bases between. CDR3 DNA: TGTGCCAGCAGCCCCTTGGGCCAAGAGACCCAGTACTTC. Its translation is CASSPLGQETQYF.

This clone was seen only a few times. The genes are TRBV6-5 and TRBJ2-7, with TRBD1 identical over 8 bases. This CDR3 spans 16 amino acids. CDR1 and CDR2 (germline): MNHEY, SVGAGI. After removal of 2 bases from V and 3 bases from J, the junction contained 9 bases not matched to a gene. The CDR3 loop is CASSYRPRDRFYEQYF. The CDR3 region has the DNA TGTGCCAGCAGTTACAGGCCCAGGGACAGGTTCTACGAGCAGTACTTC.

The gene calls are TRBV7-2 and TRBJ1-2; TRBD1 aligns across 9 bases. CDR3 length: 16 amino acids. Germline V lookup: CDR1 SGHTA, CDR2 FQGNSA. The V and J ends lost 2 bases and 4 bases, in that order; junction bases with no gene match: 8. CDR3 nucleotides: TGTGCCAGCAGCTTATGGGGGGACAGGGCCTTCTATGGCTACACCTTC. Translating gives CASSLWGDRAFYGYTF. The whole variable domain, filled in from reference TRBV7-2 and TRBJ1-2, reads GAGVSQSPSNKVTEKGKDVELRCDPISGHTALYWYRQSLGQGLEFLIYFQGNSAPDKSGLPSDRFSAERTGGSVSTLTIQRTQQEDSAVYLCASSLWGDRAFYGYTFGSGTRLTVV.

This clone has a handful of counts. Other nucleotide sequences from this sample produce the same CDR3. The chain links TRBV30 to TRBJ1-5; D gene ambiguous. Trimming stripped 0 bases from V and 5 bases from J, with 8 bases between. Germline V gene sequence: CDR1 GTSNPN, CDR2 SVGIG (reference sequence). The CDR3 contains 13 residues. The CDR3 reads CAWSVRGDQPQHF. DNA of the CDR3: TGTGCCTGGAGTGTACGGGGTGATCAGCCCCAGCATTTT.

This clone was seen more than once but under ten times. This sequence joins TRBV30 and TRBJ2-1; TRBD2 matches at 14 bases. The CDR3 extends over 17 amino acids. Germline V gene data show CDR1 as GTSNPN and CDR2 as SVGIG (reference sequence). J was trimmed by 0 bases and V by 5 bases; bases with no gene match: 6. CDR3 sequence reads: CAWAGTSGGSSYNEQFF. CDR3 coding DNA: TGTGCCTGGGCCGGGACTAGCGGGGGCAGCTCCTACAATGAGCAGTTCTTC.

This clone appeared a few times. DNA of the CDR3: TGTGCCTGGGGACAGGGGGCAACAGATACGCAGTATTTT. This translates into CAWGQGATDTQYF. The chain carries TRBV30 and TRBJ2-3; 11 bases line up with TRBD1. CDR1 is GTSNPN, CDR2 SVGIG, per germline (reference sequence). This CDR3 is built from 13 residues. V shed 5 bases and J 3 bases; nucleotides not matched to a gene: 1.

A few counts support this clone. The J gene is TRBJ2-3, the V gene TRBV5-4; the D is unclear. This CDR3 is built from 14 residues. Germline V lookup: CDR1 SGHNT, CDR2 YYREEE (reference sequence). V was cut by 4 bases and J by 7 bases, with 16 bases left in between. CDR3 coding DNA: TGTGCCAGCAGCCCGGCGTTTGGGTTACATACGCAGTATTTT. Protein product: CASSPAFGLHTQYF.

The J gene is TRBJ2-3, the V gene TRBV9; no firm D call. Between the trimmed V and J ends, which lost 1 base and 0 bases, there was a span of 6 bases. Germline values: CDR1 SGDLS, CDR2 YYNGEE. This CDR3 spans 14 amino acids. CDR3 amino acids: CASSVQPSTDTQYF. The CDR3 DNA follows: TGTGCCAGCAGCGTACAGCCTAGCACAGATACGCAGTATTTT.

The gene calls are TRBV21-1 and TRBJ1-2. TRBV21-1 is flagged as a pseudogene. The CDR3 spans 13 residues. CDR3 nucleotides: TGTGCCAACAGCGGGGAATCTAACTATGGCTACACCTTC. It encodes CANSGESNYGYTF.